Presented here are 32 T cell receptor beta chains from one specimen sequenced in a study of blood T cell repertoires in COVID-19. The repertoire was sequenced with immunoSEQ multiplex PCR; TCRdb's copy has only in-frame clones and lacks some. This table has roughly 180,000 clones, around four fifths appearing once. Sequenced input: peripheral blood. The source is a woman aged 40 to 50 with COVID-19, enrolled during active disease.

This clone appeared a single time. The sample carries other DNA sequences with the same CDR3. The CDR3, as DNA: TGCGCCAGCAGCTTGGGGGGAGGAGAGACCCAGTACTTC. Encoded protein: CASSLGGGETQYF. The chain has TRBV5-1 and TRBJ2-5, with D perhaps matching TRBD2 (6 bases). CDR1 is SGHRS, CDR2 YFSETQ, per germline. Trimming took 0 bases from V and 4 from J, leaving 7 bases between them. This CDR3 has 13 residues. The full variable domain, with the rest looked up from reference TRBV5-1 and TRBJ2-5, is KAGVTQTPRYLIKTRGQQVTLSCSPISGHRSVSWYQQTPGQGLQFLFEYFSETQRNKGNFPGRFSGRQFSNSRSEMNVSTLELGDSALYLCASSLGGGETQYFGPGTRLLVL.

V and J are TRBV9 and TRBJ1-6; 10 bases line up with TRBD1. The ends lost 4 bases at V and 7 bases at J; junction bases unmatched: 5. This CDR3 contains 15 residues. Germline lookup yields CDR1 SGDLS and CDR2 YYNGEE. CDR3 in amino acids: CASSLKDRGNSPLHF. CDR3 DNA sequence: TGTGCCAGCAGCTTAAAGGACAGGGGGAATTCACCCCTCCACTTT.

CDR3 sequence (DNA): TGTGCCAGCAGTTTATCAACAGGTACGAGTTCACCCCTCCACTTT. It specifies CASSLSTGTSSPLHF. The V call is TRBV27, the J call TRBJ1-6; D is perhaps TRBD1 (5 bases). This CDR3 has 15 amino acids. Germline CDR1 is MNHEY and CDR2 is SMNVEV (reference sequence). Trimming pared 0 bases from V and 9 bases from J, leaving 12 bases between.

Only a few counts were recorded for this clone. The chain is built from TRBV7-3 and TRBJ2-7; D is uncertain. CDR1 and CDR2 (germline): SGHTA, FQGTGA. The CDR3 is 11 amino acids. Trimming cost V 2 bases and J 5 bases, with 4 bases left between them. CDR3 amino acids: CASSLVNEQYF. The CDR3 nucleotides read TGTGCCAGCAGCTTAGTCAACGAGCAGTACTTC.

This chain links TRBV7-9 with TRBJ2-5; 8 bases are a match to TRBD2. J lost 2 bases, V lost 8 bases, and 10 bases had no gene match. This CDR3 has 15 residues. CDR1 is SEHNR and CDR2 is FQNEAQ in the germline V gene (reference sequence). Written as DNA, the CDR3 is TGTGCCAGCTCCTCAGGAACTAGCGGACAAGAGACCCAGTACTTC. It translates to CASSSGTSGQETQYF. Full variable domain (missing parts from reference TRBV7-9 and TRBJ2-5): DTGVSQNPRHKITKRGQNVTFRCDPISEHNRLYWYRQTLGQGPEFLTYFQNEAQLEKSRLLSDRFSAERPKGSFSTLEIQRTEQGDSAMYLCASSSGTSGQETQYFGPGTRLLVL.

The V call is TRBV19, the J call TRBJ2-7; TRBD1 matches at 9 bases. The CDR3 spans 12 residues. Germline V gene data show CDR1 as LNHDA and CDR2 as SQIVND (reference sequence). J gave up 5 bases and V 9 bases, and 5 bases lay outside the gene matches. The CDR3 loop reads CASGTGPHEQYF. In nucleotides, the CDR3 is TGTGCCAGCGGGACAGGGCCCCACGAGCAGTACTTC.

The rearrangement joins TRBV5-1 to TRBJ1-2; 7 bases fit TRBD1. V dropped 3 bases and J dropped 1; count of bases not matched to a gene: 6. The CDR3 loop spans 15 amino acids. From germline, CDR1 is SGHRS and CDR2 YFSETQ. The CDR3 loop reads CASSSGDRVNYGYTF. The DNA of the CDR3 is TGCGCCAGCAGCTCAGGGGACAGAGTTAACTATGGCTACACCTTC.

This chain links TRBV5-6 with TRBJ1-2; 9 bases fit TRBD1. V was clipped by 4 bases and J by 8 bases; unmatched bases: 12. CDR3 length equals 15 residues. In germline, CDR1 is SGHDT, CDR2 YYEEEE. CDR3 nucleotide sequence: TGTGCCAGCAGCGTATGGGACAGGGCTCGGAACGGCTACACCTTC. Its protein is CASSVWDRARNGYTF.

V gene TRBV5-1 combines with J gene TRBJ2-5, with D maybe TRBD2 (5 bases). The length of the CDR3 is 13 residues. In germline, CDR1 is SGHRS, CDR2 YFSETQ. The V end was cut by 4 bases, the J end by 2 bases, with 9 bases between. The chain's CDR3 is CASSPSIQETQYF. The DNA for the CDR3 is TGCGCCAGCAGCCCTAGCATACAAGAGACCCAGTACTTC.

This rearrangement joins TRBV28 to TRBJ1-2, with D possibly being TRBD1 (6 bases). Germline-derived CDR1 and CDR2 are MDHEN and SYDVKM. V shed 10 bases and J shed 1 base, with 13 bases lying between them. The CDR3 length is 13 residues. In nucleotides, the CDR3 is TGTGCCACCCCGGGAGGGGGTAACTATGGCTACACCTTC. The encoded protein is CATPGGGNYGYTF.

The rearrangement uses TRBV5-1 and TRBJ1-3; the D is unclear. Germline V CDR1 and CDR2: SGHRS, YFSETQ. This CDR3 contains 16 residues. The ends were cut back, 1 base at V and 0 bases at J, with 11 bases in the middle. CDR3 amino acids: CASSLRTIDSGNTIYF. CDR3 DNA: TGCGCCAGCAGCTTGAGAACGATAGACTCTGGAAACACCATATATTTT.

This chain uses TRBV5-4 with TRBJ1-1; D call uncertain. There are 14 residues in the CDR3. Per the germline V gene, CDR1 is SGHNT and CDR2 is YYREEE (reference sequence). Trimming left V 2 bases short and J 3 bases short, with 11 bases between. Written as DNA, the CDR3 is TGTGCCAGCAGCTTAGAGGGCACGTACACTGAAGCTTTCTTT. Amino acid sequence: CASSLEGTYTEAFF. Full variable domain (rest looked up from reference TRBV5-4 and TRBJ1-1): ETGVTQSPTHLIKTRGQQVTLRCSSQSGHNTVSWYQQALGQGPQFIFQYYREEENGRGNFPPRFSGLQFPNYSSELNVNALELDDSALYLCASSLEGTYTEAFFGQGTRLTVV.

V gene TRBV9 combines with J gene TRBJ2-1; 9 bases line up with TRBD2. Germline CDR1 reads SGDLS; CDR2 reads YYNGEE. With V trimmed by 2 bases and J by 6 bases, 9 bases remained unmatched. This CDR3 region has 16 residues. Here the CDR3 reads CASSVKAGGPTNEQFF. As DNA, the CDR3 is TGTGCCAGCAGCGTTAAGGCGGGGGGGCCGACCAATGAGCAGTTCTTC.

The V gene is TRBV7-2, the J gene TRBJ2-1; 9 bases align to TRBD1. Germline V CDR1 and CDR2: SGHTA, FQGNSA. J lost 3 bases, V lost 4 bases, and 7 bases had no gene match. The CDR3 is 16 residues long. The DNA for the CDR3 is TGTGCCAGCAGCTCAACACAGGGGGCGCGCTACAATGAGCAGTTCTTC. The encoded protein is CASSSTQGARYNEQFF. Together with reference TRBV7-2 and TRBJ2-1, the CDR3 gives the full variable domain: GAGVSQSPSNKVTEKGKDVELRCDPISGHTALYWYRQSLGQGLEFLIYFQGNSAPDKSGLPSDRFSAERTGGSVSTLTIQRTQQEDSAVYLCASSSTQGARYNEQFFGPGTRLTVL.

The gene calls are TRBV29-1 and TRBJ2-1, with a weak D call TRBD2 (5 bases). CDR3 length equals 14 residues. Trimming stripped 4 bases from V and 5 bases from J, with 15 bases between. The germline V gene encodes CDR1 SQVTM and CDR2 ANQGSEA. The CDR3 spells CSVVGWKGDNEQFF. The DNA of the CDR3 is TGCAGCGTTGTGGGGTGGAAGGGAGACAATGAGCAGTTCTTC.

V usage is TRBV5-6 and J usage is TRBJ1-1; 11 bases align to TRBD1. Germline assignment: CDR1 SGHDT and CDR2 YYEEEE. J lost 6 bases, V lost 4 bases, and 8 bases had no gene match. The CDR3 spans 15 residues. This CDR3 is CASSPGDRGSAEAFF. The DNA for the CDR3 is TGTGCCAGCAGCCCTGGGGACAGGGGGTCGGCTGAAGCTTTCTTT.

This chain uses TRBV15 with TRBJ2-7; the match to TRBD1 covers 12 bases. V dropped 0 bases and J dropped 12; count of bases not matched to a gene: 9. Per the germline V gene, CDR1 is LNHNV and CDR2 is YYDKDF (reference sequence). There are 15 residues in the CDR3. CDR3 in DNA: TGTGCCACCAGCAGAGAAAGTGGGGACAGGGGGCCTCCGTACTTC. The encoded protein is CATSRESGDRGPPYF.

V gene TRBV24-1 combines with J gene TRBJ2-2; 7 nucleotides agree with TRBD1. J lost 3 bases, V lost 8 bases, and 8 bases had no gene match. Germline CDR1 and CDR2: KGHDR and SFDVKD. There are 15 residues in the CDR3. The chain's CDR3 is CATNPSTGHTGELFF. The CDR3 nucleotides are TGTGCCACCAACCCTTCGACAGGGCACACCGGGGAGCTGTTTTTT.

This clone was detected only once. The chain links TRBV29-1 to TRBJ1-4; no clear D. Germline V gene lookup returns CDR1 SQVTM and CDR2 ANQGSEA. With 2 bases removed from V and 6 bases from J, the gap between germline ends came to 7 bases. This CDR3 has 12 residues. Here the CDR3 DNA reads TGCAGCGTTGAATTCCGGTATGAAAAACTGTTTTTT. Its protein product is CSVEFRYEKLFF.

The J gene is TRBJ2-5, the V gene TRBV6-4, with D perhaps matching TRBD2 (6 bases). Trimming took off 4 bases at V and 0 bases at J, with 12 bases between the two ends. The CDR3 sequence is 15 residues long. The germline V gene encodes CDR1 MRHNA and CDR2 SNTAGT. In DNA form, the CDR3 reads TGTGCCAGCAGTGCCGGGGGAAAGTACCAAGAGACCCAGTACTTC. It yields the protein CASSAGGKYQETQYF.

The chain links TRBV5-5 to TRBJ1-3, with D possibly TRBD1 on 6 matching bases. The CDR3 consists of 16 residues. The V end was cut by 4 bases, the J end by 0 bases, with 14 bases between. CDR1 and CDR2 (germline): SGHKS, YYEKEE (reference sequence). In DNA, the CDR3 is TGTGCCAGCAGCCCCGGCCAGGGGAGCTCTGGAAACACCATATATTTT. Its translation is CASSPGQGSSGNTIYF.

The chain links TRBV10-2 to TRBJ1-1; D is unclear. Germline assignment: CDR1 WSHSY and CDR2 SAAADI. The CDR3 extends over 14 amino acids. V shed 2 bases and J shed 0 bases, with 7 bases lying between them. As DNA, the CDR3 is TGCGCCAGCAGTGAGGCGGCAGTGAACACTGAAGCTTTCTTT. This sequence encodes CASSEAAVNTEAFF.

The CDR3 DNA is TGTGCCAGCAGCCCAATGAGGCGAAACACCATATATTTT. Translation gives CASSPMRRNTIYF. The V call is TRBV7-9, the J call TRBJ1-3; D not resolved. The V gene lost 5 bases and the J gene lost 5 bases, with 10 bases spanning the gap. This CDR3 is 13 amino acids long. CDR1 is SEHNR, CDR2 FQNEAQ, per germline (reference sequence).

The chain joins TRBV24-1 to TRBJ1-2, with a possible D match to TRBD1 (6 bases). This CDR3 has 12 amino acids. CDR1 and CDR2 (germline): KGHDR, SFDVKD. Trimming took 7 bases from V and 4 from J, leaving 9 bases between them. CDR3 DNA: TGTGCCACCAGCCTACAGGGCTATGGCTACACCTTC. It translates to CATSLQGYGYTF.

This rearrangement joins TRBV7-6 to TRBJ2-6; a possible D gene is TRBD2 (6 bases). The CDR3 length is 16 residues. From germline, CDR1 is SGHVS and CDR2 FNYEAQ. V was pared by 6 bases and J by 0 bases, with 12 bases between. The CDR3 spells CASSIAVRSGANVLTF. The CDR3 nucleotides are TGTGCCAGCAGTATAGCGGTGCGCTCTGGGGCCAACGTCCTGACTTTC.

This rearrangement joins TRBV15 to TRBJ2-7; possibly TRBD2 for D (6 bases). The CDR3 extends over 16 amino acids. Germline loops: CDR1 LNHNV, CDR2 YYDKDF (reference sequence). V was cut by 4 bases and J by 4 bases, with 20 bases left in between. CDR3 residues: CATSNPGTRGTYEQYF. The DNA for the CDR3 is TGTGCCACCAGCAACCCCGGGACCCGAGGGACTTACGAGCAGTACTTC.

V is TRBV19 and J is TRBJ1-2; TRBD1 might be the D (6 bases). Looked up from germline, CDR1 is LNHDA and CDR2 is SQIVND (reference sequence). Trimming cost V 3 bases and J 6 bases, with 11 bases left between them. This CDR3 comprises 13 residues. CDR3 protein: CASSMRGADGYTF. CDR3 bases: TGTGCCAGTAGTATGCGGGGGGCTGATGGCTACACCTTC.

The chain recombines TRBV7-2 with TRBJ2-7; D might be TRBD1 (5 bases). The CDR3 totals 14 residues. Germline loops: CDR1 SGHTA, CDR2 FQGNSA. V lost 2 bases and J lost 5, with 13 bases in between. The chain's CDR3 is CASSLRGFRHEQYF. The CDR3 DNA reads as TGTGCCAGCAGCTTAAGGGGCTTTCGACACGAGCAGTACTTC.

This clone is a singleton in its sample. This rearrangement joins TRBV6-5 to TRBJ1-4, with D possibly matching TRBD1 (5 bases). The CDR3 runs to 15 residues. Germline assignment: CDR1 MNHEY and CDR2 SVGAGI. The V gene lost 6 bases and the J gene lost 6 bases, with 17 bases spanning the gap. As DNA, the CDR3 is TGTGCCAGCAGGGGGGGTCGAGGGGCGGATGAAAAACTGTTTTTT. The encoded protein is CASRGGRGADEKLFF.

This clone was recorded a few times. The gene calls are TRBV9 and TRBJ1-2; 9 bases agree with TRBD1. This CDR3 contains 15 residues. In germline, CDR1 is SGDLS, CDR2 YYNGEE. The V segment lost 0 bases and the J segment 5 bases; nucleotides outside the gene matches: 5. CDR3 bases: TGTGCCAGCAGCGTAGACCAGGACAGGGGATATGGCTACACCTTC. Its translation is CASSVDQDRGYGYTF.

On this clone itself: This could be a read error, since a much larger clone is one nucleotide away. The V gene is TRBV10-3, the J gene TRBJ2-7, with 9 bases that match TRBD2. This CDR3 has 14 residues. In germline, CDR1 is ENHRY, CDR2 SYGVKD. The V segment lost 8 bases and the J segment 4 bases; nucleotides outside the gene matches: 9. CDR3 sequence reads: CAICGRGGQYEQYF. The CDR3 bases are TGTGCCATCTGTGGGCGGGGGGGCCAATACGAGCAGTACTTC.

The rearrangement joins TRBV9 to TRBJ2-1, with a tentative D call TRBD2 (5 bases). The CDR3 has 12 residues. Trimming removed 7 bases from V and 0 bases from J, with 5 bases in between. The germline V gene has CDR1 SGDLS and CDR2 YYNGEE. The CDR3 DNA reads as TGTGCCAGCGGAGGCTCCTACAATGAGCAGTTCTTC. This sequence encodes CASGGSYNEQFF.